One T cell receptor (beta chain) is described in this entry. This sample is drawn from a study of blood T cell repertoires in COVID-19. The CDR3 runs 11 residues. V was pared by 3 bases and J by 7 bases, with 8 bases between. In germline, CDR1 is SQVTM, CDR2 ANQGSEA. Profiled with immunoSEQ multiplex PCR; TCRdb holds only in-frame clones, not every one. This table holds 120,000 to 150,000 clones, roughly 80% found once. The V gene is TRBV29-1, the J gene TRBJ2-3; a weak D match, TRBD2 (5 bases). The receptor's source is a woman of 80 years or more with acute or convalescent COVID-19. Input material: peripheral blood. The CDR3 loop reads CSVDRGHTQYF. The DNA for the CDR3 is TGCAGCGTTGATCGAGGGCATACGCAGTATTTT.